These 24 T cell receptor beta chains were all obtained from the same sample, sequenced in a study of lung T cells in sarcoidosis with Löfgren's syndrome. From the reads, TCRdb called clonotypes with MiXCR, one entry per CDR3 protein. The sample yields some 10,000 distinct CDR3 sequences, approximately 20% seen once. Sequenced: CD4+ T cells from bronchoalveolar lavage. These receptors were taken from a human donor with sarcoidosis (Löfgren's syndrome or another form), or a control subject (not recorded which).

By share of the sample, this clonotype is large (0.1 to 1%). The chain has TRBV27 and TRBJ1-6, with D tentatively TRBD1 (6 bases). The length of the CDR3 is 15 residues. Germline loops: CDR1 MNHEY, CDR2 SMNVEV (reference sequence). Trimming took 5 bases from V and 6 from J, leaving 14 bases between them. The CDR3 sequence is CASSRTGLRNSPLHF. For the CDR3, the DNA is TGTGCCAGCAGTAGAACAGGGCTCCGTAATTCACCCCTCCACTTT.

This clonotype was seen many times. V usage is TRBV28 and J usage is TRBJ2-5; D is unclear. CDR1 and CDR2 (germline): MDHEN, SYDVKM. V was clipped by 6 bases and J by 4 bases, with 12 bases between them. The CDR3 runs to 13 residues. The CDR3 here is CASRKFLSETQYF. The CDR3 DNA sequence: TGTGCCAGCAGAAAGTTTCTCTCAGAGACCCAGTACTTC.

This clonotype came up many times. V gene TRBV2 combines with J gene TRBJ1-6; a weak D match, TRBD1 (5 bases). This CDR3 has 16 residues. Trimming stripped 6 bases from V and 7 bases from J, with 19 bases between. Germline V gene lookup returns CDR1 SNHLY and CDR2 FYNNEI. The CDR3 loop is CASREQIPGPNSPLHF. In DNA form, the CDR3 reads TGTGCCAGCAGAGAACAGATCCCAGGGCCAAATTCACCCCTCCACTTT.

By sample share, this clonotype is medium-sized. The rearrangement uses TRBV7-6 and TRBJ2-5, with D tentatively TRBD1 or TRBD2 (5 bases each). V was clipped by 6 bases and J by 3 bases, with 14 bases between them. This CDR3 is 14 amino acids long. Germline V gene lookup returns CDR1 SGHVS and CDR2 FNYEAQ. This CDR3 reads CASRLGVAEETQYF. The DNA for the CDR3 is TGTGCCAGCAGGCTGGGGGTAGCTGAAGAGACCCAGTACTTC.

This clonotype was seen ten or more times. CDR3 loop: CASSIEMRQGYNEQFF. CDR3 nucleotide sequence: TGTGCCAGTAGTATCGAAATGAGACAGGGGTACAATGAGCAGTTCTTC. The chain is built from TRBV19 and TRBJ2-1; TRBD1 aligns across 8 bases. Unmatched junction bases numbered 8, after V lost 3 bases and J lost 4 bases. The CDR3 runs 16 residues. CDR1 and CDR2 (germline): LNHDA, SQIVND (reference sequence).

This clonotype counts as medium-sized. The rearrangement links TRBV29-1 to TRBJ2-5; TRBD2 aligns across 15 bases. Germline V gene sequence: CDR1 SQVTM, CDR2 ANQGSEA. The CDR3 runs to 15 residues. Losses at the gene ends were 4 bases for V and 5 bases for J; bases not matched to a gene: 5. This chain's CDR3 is CSVGTSGRAAETQYF. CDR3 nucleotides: TGCAGCGTTGGGACTAGCGGGAGGGCGGCGGAGACCCAGTACTTC.

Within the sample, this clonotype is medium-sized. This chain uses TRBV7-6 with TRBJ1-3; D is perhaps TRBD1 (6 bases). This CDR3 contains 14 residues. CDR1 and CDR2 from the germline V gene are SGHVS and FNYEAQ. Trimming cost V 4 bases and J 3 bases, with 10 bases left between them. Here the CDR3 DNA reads TGTGCCAGCAGCTCCTCGACAGGTGGAAACACCATATATTTT. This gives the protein CASSSSTGGNTIYF.

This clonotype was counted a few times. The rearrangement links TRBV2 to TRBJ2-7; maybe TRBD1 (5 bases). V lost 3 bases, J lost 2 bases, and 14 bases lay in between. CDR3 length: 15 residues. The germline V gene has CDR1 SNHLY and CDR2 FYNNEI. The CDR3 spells CASSDPAGWTYEQYF. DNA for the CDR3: TGTGCCAGCAGTGACCCGGCAGGGTGGACCTACGAGCAGTACTTC.

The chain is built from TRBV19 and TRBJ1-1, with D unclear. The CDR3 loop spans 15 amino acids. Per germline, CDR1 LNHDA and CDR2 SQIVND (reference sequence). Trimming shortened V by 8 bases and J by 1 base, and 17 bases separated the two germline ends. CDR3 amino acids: CASGPPGRRNTEAFF. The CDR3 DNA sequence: TGTGCCAGTGGTCCCCCGGGGAGGAGGAACACTGAAGCTTTCTTT.

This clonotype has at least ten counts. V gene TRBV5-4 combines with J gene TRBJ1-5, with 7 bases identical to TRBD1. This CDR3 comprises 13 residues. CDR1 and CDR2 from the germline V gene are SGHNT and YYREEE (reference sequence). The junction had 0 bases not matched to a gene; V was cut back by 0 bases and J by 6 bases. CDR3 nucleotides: TGTGCCAGCAGCTTGGACAGGGGTCAGCCCCAGCATTTT. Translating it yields CASSLDRGQPQHF.

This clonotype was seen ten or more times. CDR3: CASSLAGQGQETQYF. The CDR3 DNA is TGTGCCAGCAGCTTAGCTGGCCAGGGGCAAGAGACCCAGTACTTC. The chain joins TRBV7-2 to TRBJ2-5, with D tentatively TRBD1 (6 bases). This CDR3 spans 15 amino acids. Germline lookup yields CDR1 SGHTA and CDR2 FQGNSA. Trimming took off 0 bases at V and 2 bases at J, with 10 bases between the two ends.

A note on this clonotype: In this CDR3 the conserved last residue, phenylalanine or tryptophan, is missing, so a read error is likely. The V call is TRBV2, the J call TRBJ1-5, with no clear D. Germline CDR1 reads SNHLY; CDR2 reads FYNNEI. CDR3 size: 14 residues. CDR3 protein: CASSEQRVNQPQHL. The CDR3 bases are TGTGCTAGCAGTGAACAGAGAGTCAATCAGCCCCAGCATCTT.

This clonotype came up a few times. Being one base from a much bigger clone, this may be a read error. In DNA form, the CDR3 reads TGTGCCAGCTCCACCGGACAGGGGGCCAACTACGAGCAGTACTTC. Translated: CASSTGQGANYEQYF. This chain links TRBV18 with TRBJ2-7; 11 bases fit TRBD1. Germline CDR1 KGHSH, CDR2 LQKENI. The CDR3 has 15 amino acids. The junction had 7 bases not matched to a gene; V was cut back by 6 bases and J by 3 bases.

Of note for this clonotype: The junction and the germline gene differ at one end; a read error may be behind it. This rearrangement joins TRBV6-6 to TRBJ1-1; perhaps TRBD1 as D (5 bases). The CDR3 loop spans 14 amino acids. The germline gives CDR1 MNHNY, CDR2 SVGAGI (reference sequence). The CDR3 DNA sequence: TGTGCCAGCAGTGCGACAGACACGAACACTGAAACTTTCTTC. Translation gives CASSATDTNTETFF.

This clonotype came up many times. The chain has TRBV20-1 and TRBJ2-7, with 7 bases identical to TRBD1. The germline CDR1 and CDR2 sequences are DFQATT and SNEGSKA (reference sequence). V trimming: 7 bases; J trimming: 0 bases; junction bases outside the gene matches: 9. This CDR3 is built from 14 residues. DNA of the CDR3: TGCAGTGTATTTCAGGCAGGGGGCTCCTACGAGCAGTACTTC. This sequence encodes CSVFQAGGSYEQYF.

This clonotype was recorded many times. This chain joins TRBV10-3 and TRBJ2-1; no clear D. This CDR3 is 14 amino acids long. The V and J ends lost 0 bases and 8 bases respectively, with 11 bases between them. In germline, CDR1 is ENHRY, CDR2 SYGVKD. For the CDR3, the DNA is TGTGCCATCAGTGAGTCAGGGTGGTTCGATGAGCAGTTCTTC. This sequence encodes CAISESGWFDEQFF.

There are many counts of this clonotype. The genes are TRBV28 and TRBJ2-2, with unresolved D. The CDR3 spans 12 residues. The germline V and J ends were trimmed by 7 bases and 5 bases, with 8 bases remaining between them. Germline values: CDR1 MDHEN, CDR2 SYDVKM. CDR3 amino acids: CASNLRTGELFF. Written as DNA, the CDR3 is TGTGCCAGCAACCTTAGGACCGGGGAGCTGTTTTTT.

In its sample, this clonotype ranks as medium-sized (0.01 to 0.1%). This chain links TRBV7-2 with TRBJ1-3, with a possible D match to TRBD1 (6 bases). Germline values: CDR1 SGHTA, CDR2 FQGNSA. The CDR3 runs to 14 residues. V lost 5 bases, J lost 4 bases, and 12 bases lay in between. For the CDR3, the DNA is TGTGCCAGCAGCCAGACAGGCGGGGGAAACACCATATATTTT. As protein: CASSQTGGGNTIYF.

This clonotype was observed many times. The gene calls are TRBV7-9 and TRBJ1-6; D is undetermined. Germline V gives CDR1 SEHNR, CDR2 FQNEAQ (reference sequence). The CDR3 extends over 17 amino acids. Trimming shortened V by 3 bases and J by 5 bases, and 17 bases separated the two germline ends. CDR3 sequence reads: CASSFSPRAGDNSPLHF. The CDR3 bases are TGTGCCAGCAGCTTTAGTCCGAGGGCGGGAGATAATTCACCCCTCCACTTT.

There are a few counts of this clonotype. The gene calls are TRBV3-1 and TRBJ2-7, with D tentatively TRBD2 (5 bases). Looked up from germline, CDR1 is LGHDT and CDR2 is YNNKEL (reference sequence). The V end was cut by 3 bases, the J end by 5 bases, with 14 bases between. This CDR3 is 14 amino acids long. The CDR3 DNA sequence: TGTGCCAGCAGCCACCTCACTAGAACGGACGAGCAGTACTTC. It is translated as CASSHLTRTDEQYF.

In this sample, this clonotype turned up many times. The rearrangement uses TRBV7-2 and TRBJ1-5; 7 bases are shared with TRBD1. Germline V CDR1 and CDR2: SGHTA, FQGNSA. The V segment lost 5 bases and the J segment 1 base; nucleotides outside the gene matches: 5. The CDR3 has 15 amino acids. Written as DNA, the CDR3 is TGTGCCAGCAGCCCCGGGACAGTAAGCAATCAGCCCCAGCATTTT. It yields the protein CASSPGTVSNQPQHF.

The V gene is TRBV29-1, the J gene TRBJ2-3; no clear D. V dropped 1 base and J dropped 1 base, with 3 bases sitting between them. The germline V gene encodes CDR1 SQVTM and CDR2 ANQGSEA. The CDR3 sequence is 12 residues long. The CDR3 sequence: CSVEGGTDTQYF. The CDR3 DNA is TGCAGCGTTGAAGGGGGCACAGATACGCAGTATTTT.

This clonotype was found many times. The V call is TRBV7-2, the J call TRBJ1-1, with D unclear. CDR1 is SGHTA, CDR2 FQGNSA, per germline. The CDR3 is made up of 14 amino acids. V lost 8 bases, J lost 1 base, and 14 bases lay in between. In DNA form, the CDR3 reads TGTGCCAGCGGTCGACCGGGCCGGAACACTGAAGCTTTCTTT. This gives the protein CASGRPGRNTEAFF.

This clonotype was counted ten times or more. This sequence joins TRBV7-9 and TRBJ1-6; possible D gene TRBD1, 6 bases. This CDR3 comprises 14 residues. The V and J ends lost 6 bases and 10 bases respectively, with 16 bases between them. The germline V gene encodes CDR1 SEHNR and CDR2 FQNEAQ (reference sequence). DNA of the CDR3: TGTGCCAGCAGTCGCAGGGAAGGGGGATCACCCCTCCACTTT. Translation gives CASSRREGGSPLHF.